The T cell receptor (beta chain) under discussion was sequenced for a study of T-cell memory formation after mild COVID-19. The study, taken as a whole, reports: Cross-reactive memory apparently joined, as some responding clones appeared in pre-infection memory. Still unconfirmed is whether the second-wave clones peaking on day 37 recognized SARS-CoV-2.

TCR alpha and TCR beta cDNA libraries carrying sample barcodes and UMIs came from 5'RACE with constant-segment primers. TCRdb re-called the 5' RACE reads through MiXCR, storing one row per CDR3 protein. The repertoire consists of 530,000 or so distinct CDR3 sequences, with 17% occurring once and the leading ten covering about 7.4%. As for this clonotype: Its antigen is currently unknown.

The sequenced material came from PBMCs or a T cell subset sorted from them (not recorded which). The sequence derives from an adult woman who had mild COVID-19 (a few samples of this study predate the infection). Cell type and time point are not known.

For the CDR3, the DNA is TGTGCCAGCAGCCATACTTATAACTATGGCTACACCTTC. Its translation: CASSHTYNYGYTF. This chain uses TRBV5-4 with TRBJ1-2, with no clear D. CDR3 length equals 13 residues. V lost 4 bases to trimming and J lost 1 base, with 8 bases between them. Germline V gene sequence: CDR1 SGHNT, CDR2 YYREEE (reference sequence).